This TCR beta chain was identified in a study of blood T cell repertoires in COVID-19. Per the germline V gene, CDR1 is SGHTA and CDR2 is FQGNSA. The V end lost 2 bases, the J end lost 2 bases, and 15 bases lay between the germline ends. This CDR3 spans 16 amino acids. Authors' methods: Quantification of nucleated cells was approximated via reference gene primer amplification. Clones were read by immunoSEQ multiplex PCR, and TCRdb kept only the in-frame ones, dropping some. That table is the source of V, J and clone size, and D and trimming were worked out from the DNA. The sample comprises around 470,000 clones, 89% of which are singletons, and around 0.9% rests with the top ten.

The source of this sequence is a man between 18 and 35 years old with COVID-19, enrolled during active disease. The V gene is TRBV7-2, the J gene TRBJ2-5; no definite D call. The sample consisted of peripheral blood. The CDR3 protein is CASSLIPSRGQETQYF. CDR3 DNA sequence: TGTGCCAGCAGCTTAATTCCGTCCCGAGGTCAAGAGACCCAGTACTTC.